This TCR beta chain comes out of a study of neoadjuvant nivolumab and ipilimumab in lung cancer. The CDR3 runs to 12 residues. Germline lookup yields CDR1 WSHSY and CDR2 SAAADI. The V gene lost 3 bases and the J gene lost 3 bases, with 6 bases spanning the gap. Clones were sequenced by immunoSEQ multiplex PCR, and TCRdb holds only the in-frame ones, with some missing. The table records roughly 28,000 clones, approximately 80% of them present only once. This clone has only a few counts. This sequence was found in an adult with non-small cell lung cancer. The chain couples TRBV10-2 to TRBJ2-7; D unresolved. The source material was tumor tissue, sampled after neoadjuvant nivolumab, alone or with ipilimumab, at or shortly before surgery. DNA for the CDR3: TGCGCCAGCAGTGATGAAGGCTACGAGCAGTACTTC. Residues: CASSDEGYEQYF.